One and the same sample provided the 23 T cell receptor beta chains below, sequenced in a study of cytomegalovirus exposure and HLA in healthy donors. Primers included in the PCR were 60 Vbeta and 13 Jbeta primers. Profiled with immunoSEQ multiplex PCR; TCRdb holds only in-frame clones, not every one. The sample lists approximately 160,000 clones, 78% seen once, with about 2.9% in the top ten. The sequenced material came from PBMCs. The receptor set was obtained from a woman between 45 and 65 years old in good health and CMV-seropositive.

Only one count was recorded for this clone. The chain has TRBV4-3 and TRBJ1-1; 10 nucleotides agree with TRBD1. Germline lookup yields CDR1 LGHNA and CDR2 YSLEER. This CDR3 is 18 amino acids long. V shed 0 bases and J 1 base; nucleotides not matched to a gene: 8. The CDR3 nucleotides are TGCGCCAGCAGCCAAGATATTTACCGGGACAGGGGGAACACTGAAGCTTTCTTT. It translates to CASSQDIYRDRGNTEAFF.

V usage is TRBV10-3 and J usage is TRBJ2-7; TRBD1 aligns across 10 bases. This CDR3 region has 13 residues. J lost 3 bases, V lost 8 bases, and 4 bases had no gene match. Germline loops: CDR1 ENHRY, CDR2 SYGVKD. CDR3 nucleotides: TGTGCCATCGAGGGACAGGGGAACTACGAGCAGTACTTC. As protein: CAIEGQGNYEQYF.

V is TRBV7-2 and J is TRBJ1-2; possible D gene TRBD1, 6 bases. The germline V gene has CDR1 SGHTA and CDR2 FQGNSA. The CDR3 spans 15 residues. V lost 2 bases and J lost 4, with 14 bases in between. The CDR3 DNA sequence: TGTGCCAGCAGCTTAAGGGAACAGGGCGGCTATGGCTACACCTTC. Translating gives CASSLREQGGYGYTF.

This clone was recorded once. The chain recombines TRBV6-1 with TRBJ1-4, with 8 bases identical to TRBD1. The CDR3 runs to 16 residues. V lost 0 bases to trimming and J lost 4 bases; unmatched junction nucleotides: 4. Looked up from germline, CDR1 is MNHNS and CDR2 is SASEGT. CDR3 amino acids: CASSEAIGQGNEKLFF. CDR3 sequence (DNA): TGTGCCAGCAGTGAAGCCATAGGACAGGGTAATGAAAAACTGTTTTTT.

The rearrangement links TRBV29-1 to TRBJ1-1, with 10 bases aligning to TRBD1. The CDR3 runs to 12 residues. Germline V gene lookup returns CDR1 SQVTM and CDR2 ANQGSEA. Trimming at V came to 7 bases and at J to 3 bases, leaving 2 bases not matched to a gene. The CDR3 nucleotides read TGCAGCGCAGGGACAGGGGACACTGAAGCTTTCTTT. It translates to CSAGTGDTEAFF.

V and J are TRBV5-5 and TRBJ1-3, with TRBD1 matching 10 bases. This CDR3 spans 16 amino acids. In germline, CDR1 is SGHKS, CDR2 YYEKEE (reference sequence). With 5 bases clipped from V and 4 bases from J, the junction kept 9 bases outside the gene matches. The CDR3 DNA reads TGTGCCAGCAGTATATTCGGACAGGGGGGAGGAAACACCATATATTTT. Amino acid sequence: CASSIFGQGGGNTIYF.

This chain links TRBV16 with TRBJ1-2, with TRBD1 matching 7 bases. The CDR3 is made up of 15 amino acids. V was pared by 4 bases and J by 1 base, with 6 bases of the junction left unmatched. Germline-derived CDR1 and CDR2 are KGHSY and FQNENV. The chain's CDR3 is CASSLRDRSNYGYTF. CDR3 DNA: TGTGCCAGCAGCCTCCGGGACAGAAGTAACTATGGCTACACCTTC.

This chain connects TRBV19 to TRBJ2-7; 8 nucleotides agree with TRBD1. CDR1 and CDR2 from the germline V gene are LNHDA and SQIVND (reference sequence). V dropped 6 bases and J dropped 0; count of bases not matched to a gene: 7. The length of the CDR3 is 15 residues. Written as DNA, the CDR3 is TGTGCCAGTAGCCCCCGGGACAGGAGCTCCTACGAGCAGTACTTC. Translated: CASSPRDRSSYEQYF.

The rearrangement links TRBV7-8 to TRBJ1-2; no definite D call. The CDR3 covers 13 residues. Deletions cut 0 bases from V and 6 bases from J, with 8 bases between. Germline CDR1 SGHVS, CDR2 FQNEAQ. CDR3 sequence: CASSLAPRDGYTF. CDR3 in DNA: TGTGCCAGCAGCTTAGCCCCCCGGGATGGCTACACCTTC.

J is TRBJ1-2 and V is TRBV6-6, with D hard to call. Germline CDR1 and CDR2: MNHNY and SVGAGI (reference sequence). CDR3 length: 14 amino acids. The V end was cut by 6 bases, the J end by 8 bases, with 19 bases between. This chain's CDR3 is CASSLYSGEEGYTF. The CDR3 region has the DNA TGTGCCAGCAGCCTTTACAGCGGGGAAGAAGGCTACACCTTC.

This clone has just a few counts. A junction boundary mismatches the germline segment, possibly from a read error. V and J are TRBV5-4 and TRBJ1-4; 9 bases line up with TRBD1. CDR3 length equals 13 residues. In germline, CDR1 is SGHNT, CDR2 YYREEE (reference sequence). As DNA, the CDR3 is TGTGCCAGCAACTTGGACAGGGGCGAAAAACTGTTTTTT. Protein sequence: CASNLDRGEKLFF.

The chain combines TRBV6-5 with TRBJ1-1, with D possibly matching TRBD1 (5 bases). Germline V gene lookup returns CDR1 MNHEY and CDR2 SVGAGI. This CDR3 has 13 amino acids. Trimming cost V 6 bases and J 1 base, with 9 bases left between them. The CDR3 DNA reads TGTGCCAGCAGCTACACAGGGAACACTGAAGCTTTCTTT. Translating gives CASSYTGNTEAFF.

A note on this clone: Different DNA sequences within this sample yield the same CDR3. The V call is TRBV20-1, the J call TRBJ1-2; no definite D call. V lost 3 bases and J 3 bases, leaving 5 bases between the germline ends. The length of the CDR3 is 11 residues. The V gene's germline CDR1 is DFQATT and CDR2 SNEGSKA (reference sequence). The CDR3 spells CSARRDYGYTF. In DNA form, the CDR3 reads TGCAGTGCTAGGAGGGACTATGGCTACACCTTC.

The rearrangement links TRBV7-2 to TRBJ1-5; 7 bases align to TRBD1. J gave up 2 bases and V 7 bases, and 17 bases lay outside the gene matches. The germline gives CDR1 SGHTA, CDR2 FQGNSA. The CDR3 loop spans 18 amino acids. CDR3 sequence: CASTSWGAGGSRNQPQHF. The CDR3, as DNA: TGTGCCAGCACCTCCTGGGGGGCAGGGGGATCGCGCAATCAGCCCCAGCATTTT.

The chain links TRBV6-5 to TRBJ2-7; a possible D gene is TRBD1 (5 bases). This CDR3 contains 12 residues. V shed 2 bases and J shed 8 bases, with 10 bases lying between them. Germline V lookup: CDR1 MNHEY, CDR2 SVGAGI. DNA of the CDR3: TGTGCCAGCAGTTACGGGCAGGGCAAGCAGTACTTC. Protein product: CASSYGQGKQYF.

V is TRBV9 and J is TRBJ2-1; 13 bases agree with TRBD2. V lost 4 bases, J lost 1 base, and 8 bases stayed unmatched. The CDR3 is made up of 18 amino acids. Germline CDR1 SGDLS, CDR2 YYNGEE. The CDR3 coding sequence is TGTGCCAGCAGCTGGGGGACTAGCGGGGAAAATTCCTACAATGAGCAGTTCTTC. Translating gives CASSWGTSGENSYNEQFF.

V gene TRBV4-3 combines with J gene TRBJ2-3; 9 bases align to TRBD1. Germline assignment: CDR1 LGHNA and CDR2 YSLEER. The ends lost 4 bases at V and 6 bases at J; junction bases unmatched: 11. This CDR3 region has 16 residues. In DNA form, the CDR3 reads TGCGCCAGCAGCCGGATCCCGGGACAGGGTGAGGATACGCAGTATTTT. It is translated as CASSRIPGQGEDTQYF.

This clone was observed a handful of times. The J gene is TRBJ2-1, the V gene TRBV5-1; 11 bases fit TRBD2. CDR1 is SGHRS and CDR2 is YFSETQ in the germline V gene. V gave up 3 bases and J gave up 9 bases; unmatched junction bases: 8. The CDR3 covers 15 residues. CDR3 protein: CASSSTGTSGGEQFF. Here the CDR3 DNA reads TGCGCCAGCAGCTCAACCGGGACTAGCGGCGGTGAGCAGTTCTTC.

The gene calls are TRBV9 and TRBJ1-4; no firm D call. V lost 6 bases and J 4 bases, leaving 13 bases between the germline ends. Germline CDR1 reads SGDLS; CDR2 reads YYNGEE. This CDR3 has 14 residues. CDR3 coding DNA: TGTGCCAGCAACCGAGCGCTCTTTAATGAAAAACTGTTTTTT. Translated: CASNRALFNEKLFF. Looking up the rest from reference TRBV9 and TRBJ1-4 gives the full variable domain: DSGVTQTPKHLITATGQRVTLRCSPRSGDLSVYWYQQSLDQGLQFLIQYYNGEERAKGNILERFSAQQFPDLHSELNLSSLELGDSALYFCASNRALFNEKLFFGSGTQLSVL.

This rearrangement joins TRBV5-4 to TRBJ1-2; D not resolved. The CDR3 is made up of 14 amino acids. V was cut by 1 base and J by 4 bases, with 11 bases left in between. Germline assignment: CDR1 SGHNT and CDR2 YYREEE (reference sequence). CDR3 loop: CASSLKEGSYGYTF. DNA of the CDR3: TGTGCCAGCAGCTTGAAGGAGGGAAGCTATGGCTACACCTTC.

The chain uses TRBV5-4 and TRBJ2-2; the match to TRBD2 covers 8 bases. This CDR3 contains 17 residues. V was pared by 3 bases and J by 4 bases, with 11 bases of the junction left unmatched. Germline V gene lookup returns CDR1 SGHNT and CDR2 YYREEE (reference sequence). CDR3 bases: TGTGCCAGCAGCTCCCCCGAACGGGGGGGCCCCACCGGGGAGCTGTTTTTT. It is translated as CASSSPERGGPTGELFF.

This chain links TRBV19 with TRBJ2-2, with 10 positions matching TRBD2. V lost 4 bases to trimming and J lost 4 bases; unmatched junction nucleotides: 3. This CDR3 contains 15 residues. Germline V gene lookup returns CDR1 LNHDA and CDR2 SQIVND (reference sequence). CDR3 nucleotide sequence: TGTGCCAGTAGTAACCTAGCGGGGGTCACCGGGGAGCTGTTTTTT. The encoded protein is CASSNLAGVTGELFF.

The chain has TRBV28 and TRBJ2-7, with TRBD1 identical over 7 bases. The J segment lost 2 bases and the V segment lost 6 bases, leaving 4 bases of the junction unmatched. CDR1 MDHEN and CDR2 SYDVKM come from the germline V gene. This CDR3 contains 13 residues. The chain's CDR3 is CASRPGQPYEQYF. The CDR3 coding sequence is TGTGCCAGCAGGCCGGGACAGCCCTACGAGCAGTACTTC.